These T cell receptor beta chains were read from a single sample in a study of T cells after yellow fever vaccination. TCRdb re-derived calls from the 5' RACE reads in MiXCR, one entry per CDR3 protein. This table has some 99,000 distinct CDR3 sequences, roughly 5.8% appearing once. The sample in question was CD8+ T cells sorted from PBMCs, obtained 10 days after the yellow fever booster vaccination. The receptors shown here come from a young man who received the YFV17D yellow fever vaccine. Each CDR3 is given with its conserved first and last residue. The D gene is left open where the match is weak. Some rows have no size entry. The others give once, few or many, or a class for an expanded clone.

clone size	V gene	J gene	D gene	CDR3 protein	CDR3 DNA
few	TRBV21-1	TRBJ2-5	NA	CASSRLRGTGRETQYF	TGTGCCAGCAGTCGACTGCGGGGGACAGGGCGGGAGACCCAGTACTTC
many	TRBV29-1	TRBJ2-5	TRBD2	CSVEGESDGGTQETQYF	TGCAGCGTTGAGGGGGAATCTGACGGGGGGACCCAAGAGACCCAGTACTTC
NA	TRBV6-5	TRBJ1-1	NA	CASSYSQGAEAFF	TGTGCCAGCAGTTACTCGCAGGGCGCTGAAGCTTTCTTT
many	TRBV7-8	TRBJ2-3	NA	CASSPPEEDTDTQYF	TGTGCCAGCAGCCCTCCTGAAGAGGATACAGATACGCAGTATTTT
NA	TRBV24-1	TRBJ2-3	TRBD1	CATSVADGQGAESDTQYF	TGTGCCACCAGTGTCGCAGACGGACAGGGGGCTGAGTCAGATACGCAGTATTTT
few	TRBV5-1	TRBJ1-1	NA	CASSPRGSTEAFF	TGCGCCAGCAGCCCCAGAGGATCAACTGAAGCTTTCTTT
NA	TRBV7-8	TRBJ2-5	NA	CASSKPNGETQYF	TGTGCCAGCAGCAAACCGAACGGAGAGACCCAGTACTTC
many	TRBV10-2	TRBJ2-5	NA	CASSEGAAYQTQYF	TGCGCCAGCAGTGAAGGGGCTGCGTACCAGACCCAGTACTTC
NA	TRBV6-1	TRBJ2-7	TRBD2	CASSERVAGHEQYF	TGTGCCAGCAGTGAACGGGTAGCGGGCCACGAGCAGTACTTC
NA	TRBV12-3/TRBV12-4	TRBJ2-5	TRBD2	CASSLTPGGTQYF	TGTGCCAGCAGTCTCACTCCGGGGGGGACCCAGTACTTC
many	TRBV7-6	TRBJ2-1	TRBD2	CASSSSGGDSYNEQFF	TGTGCCAGCAGCTCTAGCGGGGGGGACTCCTACAATGAGCAGTTCTTC
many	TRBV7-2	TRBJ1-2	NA	CASSPTGRAGDGYTF	TGTGCCAGCAGCCCCACGGGCAGGGCGGGGGATGGCTACACCTTC
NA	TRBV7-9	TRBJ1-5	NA	CASSADLQPQHF	TGTGCCAGCAGCGCAGACCTTCAGCCCCAGCATTTT
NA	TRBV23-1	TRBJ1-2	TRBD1	CANPRTGLIPYGYTF	TGCGCCAACCCTAGGACAGGGCTTATTCCATATGGCTACACCTTC
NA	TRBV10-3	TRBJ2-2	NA	CAIRPIPNTGELFF	TGTGCCATAAGACCAATCCCGAACACCGGGGAGCTGTTTTTT
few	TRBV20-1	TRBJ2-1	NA	CSASGVSYNEQFF	TGCAGTGCTAGCGGGGTCTCCTACAATGAGCAGTTCTTC
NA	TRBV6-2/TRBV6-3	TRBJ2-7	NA	CASGPPSEQYF	TGTGCCAGCGGACCCCCCAGCGAGCAGTACTTC
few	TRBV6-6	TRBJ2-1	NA	CASSPAIPPDNEQFF	TGTGCCAGCAGCCCGGCCATTCCTCCGGACAATGAGCAGTTCTTC
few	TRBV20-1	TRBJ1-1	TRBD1	CSANTLKLDRGLYTEAFF	TGCAGTGCTAATACCCTAAAACTGGACAGGGGGCTCTACACTGAAGCTTTCTTT
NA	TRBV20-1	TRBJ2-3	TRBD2	CSARGSGGADTQYF	TGCAGTGCTAGAGGTAGCGGGGGGGCAGATACGCAGTATTTT
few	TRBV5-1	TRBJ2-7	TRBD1	CASSLLQGAHEQYF	TGCGCCAGCAGCTTGCTGCAGGGGGCCCACGAGCAGTACTTC
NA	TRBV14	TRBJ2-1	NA	CASSQSQGNEQFF	TGTGCCAGCAGCCAATCACAGGGCAATGAGCAGTTCTTC
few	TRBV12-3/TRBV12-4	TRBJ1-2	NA	CASSLGGAYYGYTF	TGTGCCAGCAGTTTAGGGGGGGCGTACTATGGCTACACCTTC
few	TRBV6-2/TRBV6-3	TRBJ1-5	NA	CASSSGTREVQPQHF	TGTGCCAGCAGCTCCGGGACAAGGGAGGTTCAGCCCCAGCATTTT
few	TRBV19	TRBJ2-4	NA	CASSINVDIQYF	TGTGCCAGTAGTATAAACGTGGACATTCAGTACTTC
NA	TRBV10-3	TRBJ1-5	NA	CAISGGGRRPQHF	TGTGCCATCAGTGGGGGGGGACGCCGGCCCCAGCATTTT
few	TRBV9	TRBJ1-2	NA	CASSVAGTPTNYGYTF	TGTGCCAGCAGCGTAGCTGGGACACCTACTAACTATGGCTACACCTTC
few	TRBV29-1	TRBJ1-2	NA	CSVEAGNYGYTF	TGCAGCGTTGAAGCAGGGAACTATGGCTACACCTTC
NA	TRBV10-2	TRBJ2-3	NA	CASSDQVIDTQYF	TGCGCCAGCAGTGATCAGGTTATAGATACGCAGTATTTT
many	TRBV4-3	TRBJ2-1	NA	CASSLGRNSYNEQFF	TGCGCCAGCAGCCTAGGACGTAACTCCTACAATGAGCAGTTCTTC
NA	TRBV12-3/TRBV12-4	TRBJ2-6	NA	CASSFEGGGANVLTF	TGTGCCAGCAGTTTCGAAGGGGGTGGGGCCAACGTCCTGACTTTC
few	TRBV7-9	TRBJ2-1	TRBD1	CASSTRDSPPYNEQFF	TGTGCCAGCAGTACCCGGGACAGTCCTCCCTACAATGAGCAGTTCTTC
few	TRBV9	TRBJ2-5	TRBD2	CASSGSGVLETQYF	TGTGCCAGCAGCGGTAGCGGGGTCCTAGAGACCCAGTACTTC
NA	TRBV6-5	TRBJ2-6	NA	CASSTSTQANVLTF	TGTGCCAGCAGTACCTCCACTCAGGCCAACGTCCTGACTTTC
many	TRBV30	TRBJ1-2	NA	CAWRGWDVSNYGYTF	TGTGCCTGGAGGGGCTGGGACGTCTCCAACTATGGCTACACCTTC
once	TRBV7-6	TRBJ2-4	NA	CASSPGTKNIQYF	TGTGCCAGCAGCCCGGGGACCAAAAACATTCAGTACTTC
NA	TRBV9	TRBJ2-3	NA	CASSVEGATDTQYF	TGTGCCAGCAGCGTGGAGGGGGCCACAGATACGCAGTATTTT
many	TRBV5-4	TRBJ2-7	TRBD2	CASSFGGADSEQYF	TGTGCCAGCAGCTTCGGGGGGGCGGATAGCGAGCAGTACTTC
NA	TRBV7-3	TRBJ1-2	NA	CASSPIGPTDYGYTF	TGTGCCAGCAGCCCCATCGGACCCACGGACTATGGCTACACCTTC
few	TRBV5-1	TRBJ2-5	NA	CASSQRVYQETQYF	TGCGCCAGCAGCCAGCGGGTGTACCAAGAGACCCAGTACTTC
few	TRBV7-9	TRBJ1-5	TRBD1	CASSPGTGGSNQPQHF	TGTGCCAGCAGCCCCGGGACAGGGGGAAGCAATCAGCCCCAGCATTTT
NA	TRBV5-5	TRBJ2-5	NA	CASSLAPGETQYF	TGTGCCAGCAGCTTAGCGCCTGGAGAGACCCAGTACTTC
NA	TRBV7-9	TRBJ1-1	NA	CASSLRGANTEAFF	TGTGCCAGCAGCTTAAGGGGGGCAAACACTGAAGCTTTCTTT
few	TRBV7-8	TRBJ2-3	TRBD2	CASSLGLAGVTDTQYF	TGTGCCAGCAGCTTAGGCCTAGCGGGGGTTACAGATACGCAGTATTTT
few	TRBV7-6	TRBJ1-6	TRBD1	CASSETGDSPLHF	TGTGCCAGCAGCGAAACAGGGGATTCACCCCTCCACTTT
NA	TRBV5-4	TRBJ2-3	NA	CASSLEQPTDTQYF	TGTGCCAGCAGCTTGGAACAACCCACAGATACGCAGTATTTT
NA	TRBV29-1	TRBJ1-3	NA	CSVLTVTGNTIYF	TGCAGCGTTTTGACAGTTACTGGAAACACCATATATTTT
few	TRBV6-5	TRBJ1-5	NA	CASSSGTHNNQPQHF	TGTGCCAGCAGTTCCGGGACACACAATAATCAGCCCCAGCATTTT
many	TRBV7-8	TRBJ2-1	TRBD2	CASSVDSGGSYNEQFF	TGTGCCAGCAGCGTGGACAGCGGGGGCTCCTACAATGAGCAGTTCTTC
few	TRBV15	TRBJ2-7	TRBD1	CATSTRDRGSYEQYF	TGTGCCACCAGCACCCGGGACAGGGGCTCCTACGAGCAGTACTTC
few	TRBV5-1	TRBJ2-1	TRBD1	CASSLALGQGYNEQFF	TGCGCCAGCAGCTTGGCCCTGGGACAGGGGTACAATGAGCAGTTCTTC
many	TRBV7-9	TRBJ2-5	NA	CASSLRGSIGETQYF	TGTGCCAGCAGCTTACGCGGTAGCATCGGAGAGACCCAGTACTTC
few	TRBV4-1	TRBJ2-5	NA	CASSQVLVEETQYF	TGCGCCAGCAGCCAAGTTTTAGTGGAAGAGACCCAGTACTTC
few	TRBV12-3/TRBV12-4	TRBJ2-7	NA	CASSLAYVRSWRYEQYF	TGTGCCAGCAGTTTAGCGTATGTGCGGTCCTGGCGGTACGAGCAGTACTTC
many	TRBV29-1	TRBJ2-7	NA	CSVEWQNSYEQYF	TGCAGCGTTGAATGGCAGAACTCCTACGAGCAGTACTTC